This T cell receptor beta chain came from a study of OX40 agonist ivuxolimab in advanced cancers. Study observations and caveats: CD4+ and CD8+ blood T cells expanded clonally by week 6 at 0.1 to 3.0 mg/kg.

CDR3 size: 12 residues. V gave up 5 bases and J gave up 10 bases; unmatched junction bases: 9. The germline CDR1 and CDR2 sequences are SQVTM and ANQGSEA. This clone was counted a single time. Its antigen is not known. Clones were sequenced by immunoSEQ multiplex PCR, and TCRdb holds only the in-frame ones, with some missing. This sample carries about 93,000 clones, 80% to 90% of them seen once, and the ten largest clones take about 0.3%. This TCR came from an adult with an advanced solid tumor such as melanoma, head and neck, liver or kidney cancer. The chain uses TRBV29-1 and TRBJ1-1; 8 nucleotides line up with TRBD1. Source: CD4+ or CD8+ T cells sorted from blood, taken in a trial of the OX40 agonist ivuxolimab. CDR3 coding DNA: TGCAGCGTTTATACAGGGGGAATCCGAGCTTTCTTT. Translating it yields CSVYTGGIRAFF. The variable domain in full, completed from reference TRBV29-1 and TRBJ1-1, reads SAVISQKPSRDICQRGTSLTIQCQVDSQVTMMFWYRQQPGQSLTLIATANQGSEATYESGFVIDKFPISRPNLTFSTLTVSNMSPEDSSIYLCSVYTGGIRAFFGQGTRLTVV.